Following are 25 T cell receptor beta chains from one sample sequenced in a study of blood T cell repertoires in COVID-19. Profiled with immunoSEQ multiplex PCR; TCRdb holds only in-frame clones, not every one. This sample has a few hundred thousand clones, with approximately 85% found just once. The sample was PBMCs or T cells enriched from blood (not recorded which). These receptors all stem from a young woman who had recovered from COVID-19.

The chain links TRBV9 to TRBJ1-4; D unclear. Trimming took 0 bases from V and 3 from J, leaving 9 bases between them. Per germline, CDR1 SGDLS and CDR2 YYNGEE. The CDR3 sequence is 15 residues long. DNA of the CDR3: TGTGCCAGCAGCGTAGGGTGGAGTTCTAATGAAAAACTGTTTTTT. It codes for CASSVGWSSNEKLFF.

DNA of the CDR3: TGTGCCAGCAGCGAGGGACAGGTTAACTATGGCTACACCTTC. This codes for CASSEGQVNYGYTF. The chain links TRBV7-9 to TRBJ1-2; TRBD1 matches 8 bases. The germline CDR1 and CDR2 sequences are SEHNR and FQNEAQ (reference sequence). Germline trimming cut 5 bases from V and 1 base from J; bases unmatched to any gene: 3. This CDR3 is built from 14 residues.

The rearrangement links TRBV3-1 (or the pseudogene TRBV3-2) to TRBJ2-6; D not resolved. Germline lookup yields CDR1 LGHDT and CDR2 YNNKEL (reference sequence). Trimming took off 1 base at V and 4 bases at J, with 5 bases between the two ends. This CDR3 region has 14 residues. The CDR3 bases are TGTGCCAGCAGCCAAGGTAGCGGGGCCAACGTCCTGACTTTC. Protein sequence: CASSQGSGANVLTF.

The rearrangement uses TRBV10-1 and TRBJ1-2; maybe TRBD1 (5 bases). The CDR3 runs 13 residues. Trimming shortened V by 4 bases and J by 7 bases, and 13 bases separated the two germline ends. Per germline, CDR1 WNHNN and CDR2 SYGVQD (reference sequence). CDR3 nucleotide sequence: TGCGCCAGCAGTGTTAACAGGATCTCTGGCTACACCTTC. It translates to CASSVNRISGYTF.

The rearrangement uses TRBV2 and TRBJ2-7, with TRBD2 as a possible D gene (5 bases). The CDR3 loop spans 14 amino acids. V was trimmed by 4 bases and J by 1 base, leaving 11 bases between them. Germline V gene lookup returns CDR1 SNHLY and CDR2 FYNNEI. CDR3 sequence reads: CASSVDYLSYEQYF. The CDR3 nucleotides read TGTGCCAGCAGTGTCGACTACCTATCCTACGAGCAGTACTTC.

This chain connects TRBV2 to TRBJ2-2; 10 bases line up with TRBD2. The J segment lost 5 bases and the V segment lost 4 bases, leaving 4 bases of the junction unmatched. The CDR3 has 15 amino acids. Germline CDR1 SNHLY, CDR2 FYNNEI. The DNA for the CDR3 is TGTGCCAGCAGTGCGAAGCGGGGGGGTACCGGGGAGCTGTTTTTT. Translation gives CASSAKRGGTGELFF.

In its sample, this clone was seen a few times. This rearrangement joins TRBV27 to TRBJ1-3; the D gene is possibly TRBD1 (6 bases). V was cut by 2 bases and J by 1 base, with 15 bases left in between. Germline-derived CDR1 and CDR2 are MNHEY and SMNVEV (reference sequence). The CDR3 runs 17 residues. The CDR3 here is CASSLMGAGASGNTIYF. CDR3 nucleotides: TGTGCCAGCAGTTTAATGGGGGCGGGGGCTTCTGGAAACACCATATATTTT.

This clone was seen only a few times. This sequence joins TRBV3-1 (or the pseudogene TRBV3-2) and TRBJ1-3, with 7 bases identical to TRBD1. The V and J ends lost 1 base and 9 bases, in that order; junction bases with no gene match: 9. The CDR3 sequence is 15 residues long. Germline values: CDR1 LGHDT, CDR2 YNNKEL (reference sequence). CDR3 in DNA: TGTGCCAGCAGCCAAGCCAGGGGGGCGGGCGGCACCATATATTTT. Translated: CASSQARGAGGTIYF.

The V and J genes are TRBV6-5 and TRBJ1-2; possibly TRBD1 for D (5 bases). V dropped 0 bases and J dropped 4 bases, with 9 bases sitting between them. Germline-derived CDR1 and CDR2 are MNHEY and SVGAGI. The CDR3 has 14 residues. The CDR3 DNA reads TGTGCCAGCAGTTACTCAACAGGCGCCTATGGCTACACCTTC. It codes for CASSYSTGAYGYTF.

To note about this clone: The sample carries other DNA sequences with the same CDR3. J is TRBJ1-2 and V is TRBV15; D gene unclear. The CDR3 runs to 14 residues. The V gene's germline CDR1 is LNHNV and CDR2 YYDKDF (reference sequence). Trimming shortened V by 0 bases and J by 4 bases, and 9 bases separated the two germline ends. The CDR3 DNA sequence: TGTGCCACCAGCAGAGATCGGTCAGGCTATGGCTACACCTTC. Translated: CATSRDRSGYGYTF.

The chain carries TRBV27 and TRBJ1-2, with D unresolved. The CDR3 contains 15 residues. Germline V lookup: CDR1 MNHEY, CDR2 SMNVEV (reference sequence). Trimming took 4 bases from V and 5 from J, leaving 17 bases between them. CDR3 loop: CASSSSLERIYGYTF. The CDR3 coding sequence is TGTGCCAGCAGTTCATCACTGGAGAGAATATATGGCTACACCTTC.

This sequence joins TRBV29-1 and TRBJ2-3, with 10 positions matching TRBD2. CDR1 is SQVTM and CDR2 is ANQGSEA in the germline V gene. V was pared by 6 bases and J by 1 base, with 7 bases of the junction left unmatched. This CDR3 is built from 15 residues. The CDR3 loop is CSVGGSGGGTDTQYF. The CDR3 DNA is TGCAGCGTAGGAGGCAGCGGGGGGGGCACAGATACGCAGTATTTT.

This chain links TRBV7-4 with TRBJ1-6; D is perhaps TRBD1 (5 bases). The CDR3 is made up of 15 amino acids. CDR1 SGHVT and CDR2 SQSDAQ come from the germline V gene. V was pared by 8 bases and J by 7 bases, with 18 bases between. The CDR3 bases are TGTGCCAGCCCCCGGGGGGGTCCCCAAAATTCACCCCTCCACTTT. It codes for CASPRGGPQNSPLHF.

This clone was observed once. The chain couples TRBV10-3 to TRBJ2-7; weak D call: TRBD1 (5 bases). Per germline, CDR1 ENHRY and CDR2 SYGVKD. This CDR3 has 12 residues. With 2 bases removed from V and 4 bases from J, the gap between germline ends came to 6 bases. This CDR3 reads CAISERGYEQYF. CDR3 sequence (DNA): TGTGCCATCAGTGAGAGGGGTTACGAGCAGTACTTC.

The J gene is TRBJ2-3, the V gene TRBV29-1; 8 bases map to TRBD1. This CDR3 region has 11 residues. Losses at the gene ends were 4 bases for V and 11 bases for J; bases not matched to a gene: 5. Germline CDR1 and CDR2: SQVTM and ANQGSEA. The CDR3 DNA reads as TGCAGCGTTGTTGGAGACAGGGGGCAGTATTTT. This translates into CSVVGDRGQYF.

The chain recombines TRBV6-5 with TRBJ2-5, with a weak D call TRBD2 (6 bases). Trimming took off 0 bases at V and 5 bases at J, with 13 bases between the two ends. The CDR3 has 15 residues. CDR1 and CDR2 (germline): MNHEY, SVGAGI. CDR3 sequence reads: CASSYSEGPAETQYF. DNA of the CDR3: TGTGCCAGCAGTTACTCGGAGGGCCCGGCGGAGACCCAGTACTTC.

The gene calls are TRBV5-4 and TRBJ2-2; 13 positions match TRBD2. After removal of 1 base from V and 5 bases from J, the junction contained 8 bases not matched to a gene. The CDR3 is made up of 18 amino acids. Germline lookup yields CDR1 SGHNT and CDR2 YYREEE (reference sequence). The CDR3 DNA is TGTGCCAGCAGCTTGCTCCCTACTAGCGGGGGGGGTACCGGGGAGCTGTTTTTT. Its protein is CASSLLPTSGGGTGELFF.

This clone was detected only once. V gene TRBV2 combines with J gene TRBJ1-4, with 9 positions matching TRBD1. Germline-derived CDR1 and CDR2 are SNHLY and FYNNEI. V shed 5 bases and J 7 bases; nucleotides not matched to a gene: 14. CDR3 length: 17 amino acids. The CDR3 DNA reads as TGTGCCAGCAGTCCCGGTGGCCGTACAGGGGGCGGTGAAAAACTGTTTTTT. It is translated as CASSPGGRTGGGEKLFF. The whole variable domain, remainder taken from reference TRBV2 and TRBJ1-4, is EPEVTQTPSHQVTQMGQEVILRCVPISNHLYFYWYRQILGQKVEFLVSFYNNEISEKSEIFDDQFSVERPDGSNFTLKIRSTKLEDSAMYFCASSPGGRTGGGEKLFFGSGTQLSVL.

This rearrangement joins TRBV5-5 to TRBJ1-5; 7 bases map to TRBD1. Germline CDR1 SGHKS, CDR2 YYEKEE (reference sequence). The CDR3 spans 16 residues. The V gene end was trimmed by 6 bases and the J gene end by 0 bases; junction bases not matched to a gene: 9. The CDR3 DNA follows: TGTGCCAGCAAATCGGGGGACAGTTATAGCAATCAGCCCCAGCATTTT. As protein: CASKSGDSYSNQPQHF.

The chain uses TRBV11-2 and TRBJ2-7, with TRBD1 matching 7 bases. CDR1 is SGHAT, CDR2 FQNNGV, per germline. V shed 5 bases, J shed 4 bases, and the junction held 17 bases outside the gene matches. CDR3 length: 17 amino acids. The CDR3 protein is CASSRGPRQGGGYEQYF. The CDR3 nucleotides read TGTGCCAGCAGCCGAGGACCTCGACAGGGTGGTGGTTACGAGCAGTACTTC.

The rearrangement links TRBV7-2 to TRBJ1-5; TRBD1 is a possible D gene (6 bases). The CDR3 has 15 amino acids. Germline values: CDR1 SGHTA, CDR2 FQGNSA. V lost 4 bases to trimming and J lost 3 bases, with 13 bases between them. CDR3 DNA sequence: TGTGCCAGCAGCTCTCCGGACAGAAACAATCAGCCCCAGCATTTT. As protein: CASSSPDRNNQPQHF.

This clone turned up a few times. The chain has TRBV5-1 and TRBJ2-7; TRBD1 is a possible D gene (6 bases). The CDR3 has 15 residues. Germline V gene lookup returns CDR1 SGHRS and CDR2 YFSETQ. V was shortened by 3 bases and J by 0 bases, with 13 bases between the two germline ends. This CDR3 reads CASSWIQGTSYEQYF. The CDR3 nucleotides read TGCGCCAGCAGCTGGATACAGGGAACCTCCTACGAGCAGTACTTC.

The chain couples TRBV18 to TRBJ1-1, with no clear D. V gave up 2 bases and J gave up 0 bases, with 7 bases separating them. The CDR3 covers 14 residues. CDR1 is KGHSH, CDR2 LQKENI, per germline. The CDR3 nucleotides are TGTGCCAGCTCACCAGGGCCCTTGAACACTGAAGCTTTCTTT. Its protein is CASSPGPLNTEAFF.

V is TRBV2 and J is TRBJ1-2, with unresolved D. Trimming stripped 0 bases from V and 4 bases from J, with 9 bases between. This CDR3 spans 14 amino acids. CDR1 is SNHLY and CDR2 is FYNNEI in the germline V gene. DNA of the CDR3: TGTGCCAGCAGTGAAGCGCAGGCAACCTATGGCTACACCTTC. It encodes CASSEAQATYGYTF.

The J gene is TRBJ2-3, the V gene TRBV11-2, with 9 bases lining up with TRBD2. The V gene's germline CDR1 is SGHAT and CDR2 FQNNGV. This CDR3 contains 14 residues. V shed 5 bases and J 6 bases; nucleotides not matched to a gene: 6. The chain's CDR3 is CASSPEAGGDTQYF. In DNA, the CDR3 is TGTGCCAGCAGCCCGGAAGCGGGGGGCGATACGCAGTATTTT. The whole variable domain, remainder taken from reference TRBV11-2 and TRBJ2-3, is EAGVAQSPRYKIIEKRQSVAFWCNPISGHATLYWYQQILGQGPKLLIQFQNNGVVDDSQLPKDRFSAERLKGVDSTLKIQPAKLEDSAVYLCASSPEAGGDTQYFGPGTRLTVL.